This paragraph covers one T cell receptor beta chain sequence. The data were obtained in a study of shared T cell receptors in the human thymus. Sequenced by immunoSEQ multiplex PCR; TCRdb stores in-frame clones only, minus some. The sample holds some 700,000 clones, approximately 85% seen once. There are 14 residues in the CDR3. Germline CDR1 is MNHEY and CDR2 is SVGAGI. V was trimmed by 6 bases and J by 6 bases, leaving 14 bases between them. This sample also appeared in a second study, on human thymus T cells. From that second work: Infants, healthy and Finnish, who were having corrective surgery for congenital heart defects served as donors. Thymic and blood repertoires showed apparently biased V and J gene usage.

The sample taken for sequencing was thymocytes. This receptor was taken from a girl younger than two with a congenital heart defect. This chain uses TRBV6-5 with TRBJ2-2; D is possibly TRBD1 (6 bases). The CDR3 DNA sequence: TGTGCCAGCAGGAGGCAGGGGATCGCCGGGGAGCTGTTTTTT. Translating it yields CASRRQGIAGELFF.